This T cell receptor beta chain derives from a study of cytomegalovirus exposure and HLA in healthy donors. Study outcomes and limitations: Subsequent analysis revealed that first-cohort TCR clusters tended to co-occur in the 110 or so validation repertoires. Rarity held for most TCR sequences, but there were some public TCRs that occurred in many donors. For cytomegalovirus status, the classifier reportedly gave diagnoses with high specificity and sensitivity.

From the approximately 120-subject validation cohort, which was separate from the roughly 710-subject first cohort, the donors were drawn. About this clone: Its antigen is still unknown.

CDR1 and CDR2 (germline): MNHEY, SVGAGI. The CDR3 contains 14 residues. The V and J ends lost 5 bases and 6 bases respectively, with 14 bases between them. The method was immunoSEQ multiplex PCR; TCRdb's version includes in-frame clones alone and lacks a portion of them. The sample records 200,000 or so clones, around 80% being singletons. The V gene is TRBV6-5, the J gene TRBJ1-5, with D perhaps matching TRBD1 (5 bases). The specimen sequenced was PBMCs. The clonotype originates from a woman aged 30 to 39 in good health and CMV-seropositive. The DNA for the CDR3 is TGTGCCAGCAGTCCAGGGTCTATGGGTCAGCCCCAGCATTTT. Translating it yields CASSPGSMGQPQHF.